This TCR beta chain was obtained from a study of blood T cells in healthy people across ages. Caucasian, healthy and from Russia, the donors were aged between about 6 and 90. Per germline, CDR1 SQVTM and CDR2 ANQGSEA. This CDR3 region has 15 residues. Notes on the study in general: For the donors, CMV status was unknown and possibly confounded expanded clonotype changes.

Concerning this clonotype: Its specificity is not known.

A second PCR of about 7 to 11 cycles used a sample-barcoded 5' primer and a J-beta primer mix. Tagging of each cDNA molecule was performed by a template-switch adaptor with 12 random nucleotides. TCRdb ran MiXCR on the 5' RACE reads and lists one entry per CDR3 protein. The sample lists hundreds of thousands of distinct CDR3 sequences, under 45% seen once, with 15% to 25% in the top ten. The sample comprised blood. The V and J genes are TRBV29-1 and TRBJ2-5; no firm D call. The J call is in doubt because the DNA end fits TRBJ2-1 better. The clonotype comes from a man in his fifties or sixties in good health. CDR3 protein: CSASPLAGRSETQFF. CDR3 coding DNA: TGCAGCGCCAGTCCCCTGGCAGGTCGATCGGAGACCCAGTTCTTC.